Listed below are T cell receptor beta chains from one sample, sequenced in a study of shared clonotypes between healthy human individuals. The protocol was immunoSEQ multiplex PCR, while the TCRdb copy is restricted to in-frame clones and leaves out a portion. The table records around 430,000 clones, 75% to 85% of them present only once. What was sequenced was PBMCs. Every receptor here comes from a woman aged 40 to 55 in good health. Some clones in this sample may be carry-over from other donors' samples. The CDR3 runs from the conserved cysteine through the conserved F or W. Fields, in order: V gene, clone size, J gene, D gene, CDR3 DNA, CDR3 protein. A D gene is named only where the DNA matches it firmly. Where a row states a size, it is once, few, many or the class of an expanded clone; other rows omit it.

TRBV5-1	NA	TRBJ1-5	NA	TGCGCCAGCAGCTTGGCGGGGGATAGCAATCAGCCCCAGCATTTT	CASSLAGDSNQPQHF
TRBV29-1	NA	TRBJ2-2	NA	TGCAGCGTTGACATGGCTAGGGGAGCCGGGGAGCTGTTTTTT	CSVDMARGAGELFF
TRBV10-3	NA	TRBJ2-7	TRBD2	TGTGCCATCAGTGACCCGGGACTAGCGGACTACGAGCAGTACTTC	CAISDPGLADYEQYF
TRBV7-9	NA	TRBJ1-1	TRBD1	TGTGCCAGCAGCCGGGACAGGGGATTTATGAACACTGAAGCTTTCTTT	CASSRDRGFMNTEAFF
TRBV30	NA	TRBJ2-1	TRBD2	TGTGCCTGGAGTAGGACTAGCGGGGGCGATGAGCAGTTCTTC	CAWSRTSGGDEQFF
TRBV6-5	once	TRBJ1-1	TRBD1	TGTGCCAGCAGTTACGGGGGGGGGACAGTGAACACTGAAGCTTTCTTT	CASSYGGGTVNTEAFF
TRBV28	NA	TRBJ2-3	TRBD2	TGTGCCAGCAGTAATGAGGGCCTAGCGGGAGTCTATACGCAGTATTTT	CASSNEGLAGVYTQYF
TRBV7-2	NA	TRBJ2-3	NA	TGTGCCAGCAGCTTAGAGCACACAGATACGCAGTATTTT	CASSLEHTDTQYF
TRBV10-2	once	TRBJ1-6	TRBD1	TGCGCCAGCAGTGACCCCGGACAGGGCGTTAATTCACCCCTCCACTTT	CASSDPGQGVNSPLHF
TRBV11-3	NA	TRBJ2-5	NA	TGTGCCAGCAGCTTAGGACCCCAAGAGACCCAGTACTTC	CASSLGPQETQYF
TRBV4-2	NA	TRBJ2-1	TRBD2	TGTGCCAGCAGCCAAACTAGCGAGAGCTCCTACAATGAGCAGTTCTTC	CASSQTSESSYNEQFF
TRBV5-1	few	TRBJ2-3	TRBD2	TGCGCCAGCAGCTTGGTACTAGCGGGAGGGGCAGATACGCAGTATTTT	CASSLVLAGGADTQYF
TRBV11-3	NA	TRBJ2-1	NA	TGTGCCAGCAGCTCGGGCAATGAGCAGTTCTTC	CASSSGNEQFF
TRBV12-5	NA	TRBJ1-4	TRBD1	TGTGCTAGTGGTTTGGTAGACAGGGAAAGTGAAAAACTGTTTTTT	CASGLVDRESEKLFF
TRBV28	once	TRBJ2-7	TRBD2	TGTGCCAGCAGTTTAATGTTGCTAGCGGGAGGGCCGGGCTACGAGCAGTACTTC	CASSLMLLAGGPGYEQYF
TRBV5-1	NA	TRBJ2-1	NA	TGCGCCAGCAGCCCCGGTAGCGAGTCCTACAATGAGCAGTTCTTC	CASSPGSESYNEQFF
TRBV5-1	NA	TRBJ2-3	TRBD2	TGCGCCAGCAGCTCCAGCGGGAGTAGCCCAGATACGCAGTATTTT	CASSSSGSSPDTQYF
TRBV7-2	NA	TRBJ1-3	NA	TGTGCCAGCAGCTCCCAGGGGACGGGCTCTGGAAACACCATATATTTT	CASSSQGTGSGNTIYF
TRBV15	few	TRBJ2-7	NA	TGTGCCACCAGCAGAGATGATCAACCGTGGGACACGGAGCAGTACTTC	CATSRDDQPWDTEQYF
TRBV6-1	NA	TRBJ1-1	NA	TGTGCCAGCAGGGGGTCGGGGCGAGACACTGAAGCTTTCTTT	CASRGSGRDTEAFF
TRBV28	NA	TRBJ1-4	TRBD1	TGTGCCAGCAGTCCATACCGGGACAGGGATCATGAAAAACTGTTTTTT	CASSPYRDRDHEKLFF
TRBV6-5	NA	TRBJ2-7	TRBD1	TGTGCCAGTCAGTTAAGGGGGCAGGGTCCTGAGTACTTC	CASQLRGQGPEYF
TRBV5-1	NA	TRBJ1-1	TRBD1	TGCGCCAGCAGCCCCCGGACAGGGGTGGAGGCTGAAGCTTTCTTT	CASSPRTGVEAEAFF
TRBV7-2	NA	TRBJ2-5	NA	TGTGCCAGCAGGGAGGTGGCGGAGACCCAGTACTTC	CASREVAETQYF
TRBV28	NA	TRBJ2-7	TRBD1	TGTGCCACCATATTGGGACAGCGTAACGAGCAGTACTTC	CATILGQRNEQYF
TRBV9	NA	TRBJ2-3	NA	TGTGCCAGCAGCGTAGGTCCAATCACAGATACGCAGTATTTT	CASSVGPITDTQYF
TRBV10-1	many	TRBJ1-1	NA	TGCGCCAGCAGCGTGGGTCTGAACACTGAAGCTTTCTTT	CASSVGLNTEAFF
TRBV4-3	many	TRBJ2-1	TRBD2	TGCGCCAGCAGCCAACTACTAGCGGGAGGCGAGCAGTTCTTC	CASSQLLAGGEQFF
TRBV5-1	NA	TRBJ1-1	NA	TGCGCCAGCAGCAAAGACAGGTTAAACACTGAAGCTTTCTTT	CASSKDRLNTEAFF
TRBV4-1	NA	TRBJ1-5	TRBD1	TGCGCCAGCAGCCAAGAGCCCCAGGGGGCAAATCAGCCCCAGCATTTT	CASSQEPQGANQPQHF
TRBV19	NA	TRBJ1-5	TRBD1	TGTGCCAGTAGTAGCCGGCCCCCAGGGGGCCTCTATAGCAATCAGCCCCAGCATTTT	CASSSRPPGGLYSNQPQHF
TRBV30	NA	TRBJ1-6	NA	TGTGCCTGGAGTGCAAATTCACCCCTCCACTTT	CAWSANSPLHF
TRBV4-2	NA	TRBJ2-5	TRBD2	TGTGCCAGCAGCCCCCAGACTAGCGGGATACAAGAGACCCAGTACTTC	CASSPQTSGIQETQYF
TRBV29-1	NA	TRBJ1-4	TRBD1	TGCAGCATCGCCGGGACAGGTCGCGAAAAACTGTTTTTT	CSIAGTGREKLFF
TRBV6-1	NA	TRBJ1-4	NA	TGTGCCAGCAGTGAAGTGGGGCCTGAAAAACTGTTTTTT	CASSEVGPEKLFF
TRBV7-8	once	TRBJ2-1	TRBD2	TGTGCCAGCAGCTTAGTTTTAGCGGGAACCAATGAGCAGTTCTTC	CASSLVLAGTNEQFF
TRBV5-4	NA	TRBJ2-1	TRBD2	TGTGCCAGCAGCCAAGATGCGGGAGCGGGGGGTGGTGAGCAGTTCTTC	CASSQDAGAGGGEQFF